This T cell receptor (beta chain) was sequenced during a study of cytomegalovirus exposure and HLA in healthy donors. The V gene end was trimmed by 5 bases and the J gene end by 1 base; junction bases not matched to a gene: 3. Germline-derived CDR1 and CDR2 are MGHRA and YSYEKL. This CDR3 spans 14 amino acids. PCR used 60 Vbeta primers and 13 Jbeta primers. Some clones are missing from TCRdb's copy, which holds only in-frame ones; the method was immunoSEQ multiplex PCR. The table shows fewer than 150,000 clones, with 82% occurring only once. This receptor was identified in a male donor in good health and CMV-seronegative. The gene calls are TRBV4-1 and TRBJ2-7; TRBD1 aligns across 9 bases. The sequenced sample was PBMCs. CDR3 in amino acids: CASSLGQGSYEQYF. DNA for the CDR3: TGCGCCAGCAGCTTGGGACAGGGATCCTACGAGCAGTACTTC.